The clone carrying this T cell receptor (beta chain) has a single count. Its antigen is unknown. Germline V gene lookup returns CDR1 SGHNT and CDR2 YYREEE (reference sequence). Between the trimmed V and J ends, which lost 4 bases and 8 bases, there was a span of 12 bases. There are 12 residues in the CDR3. This sample stems from a study of shared clonotypes between healthy human individuals. Study-wide results and limits: A generally larger estimated richness was seen in naive subsets than in memory subsets. Even with large depth, rarefaction showed that sorted-subset sequencing was incomplete. Sharing across a few donors was seen in 4.5% to 5.5% of naive CD4 clonotypes.

Measured with immunoSEQ multiplex PCR; TCRdb has only the in-frame clones, and not every one. The sample has 1.5 million to 2.5 million clones; roughly 95% are singletons. As defined, naive CD8 cells were CD45RO-negative and positively selected for CCR7, with terminally differentiated effector memory CD45RA+ cells excluded. Adults of Caucasian background living in Nashville, Tennessee made up all donors. The chain joins TRBV5-4 to TRBJ1-1; D is uncertain. This TCR was sampled from a man aged 18 to 30 in good health. The sample comprised naive CD8+ T cells sorted from blood. In DNA form, the CDR3 reads TGTGCCAGCAGCCCGGCGGCAGAAGAAGCTTTCTTT. Encoded protein: CASSPAAEEAFF.